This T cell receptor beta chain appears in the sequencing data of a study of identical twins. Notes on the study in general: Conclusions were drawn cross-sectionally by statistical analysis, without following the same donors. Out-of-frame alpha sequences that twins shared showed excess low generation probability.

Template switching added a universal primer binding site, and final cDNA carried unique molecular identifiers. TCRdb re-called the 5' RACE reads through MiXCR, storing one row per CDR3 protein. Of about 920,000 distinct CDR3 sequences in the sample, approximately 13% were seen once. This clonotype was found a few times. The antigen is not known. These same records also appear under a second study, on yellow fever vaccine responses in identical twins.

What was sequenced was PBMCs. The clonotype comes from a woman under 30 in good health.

The CDR3 loop reads CSVGGGGAEAFF. In DNA form, the CDR3 reads TGCAGCGTTGGGGGTGGGGGGGCTGAAGCTTTCTTT. V gene TRBV29-1 combines with J gene TRBJ1-1, with D possibly being TRBD1 (5 bases). Germline lookup yields CDR1 SQVTM and CDR2 ANQGSEA. Trimming stripped 4 bases from V and 6 bases from J, with 12 bases between. CDR3 length equals 12 residues.